This entry lists 10 T cell receptor beta chains sequenced from one sample in a study of blood T cell dynamics during melanoma immunotherapy. Time point reported: week 3, after first cycle of checkpoint inhibitor. Clones were read by immunoSEQ multiplex PCR, and TCRdb kept only the in-frame ones, dropping some. The sample consists of about 10,000 clones, about 88% of them appearing once. The material sequenced was blood, taken from a patient treated with checkpoint blockade. Source of these receptors: a human donor with melanoma.

This chain uses TRBV30 with TRBJ1-4; a weak D match, TRBD1 (5 bases). The CDR3 spans 13 residues. V was shortened by 4 bases and J by 7 bases, with 13 bases between the two germline ends. Germline CDR1 and CDR2: GTSNPN and SVGIG (reference sequence). In DNA form, the CDR3 reads TGTGCCTGGATGGGGGGGAATGGTGAAAAACTGTTTTTT. As protein: CAWMGGNGEKLFF.

The V gene is TRBV7-2, the J gene TRBJ2-2; a possible D gene is TRBD1 (5 bases). The CDR3 runs to 13 residues. The V end was cut by 2 bases, the J end by 5 bases, with 6 bases between. Germline V CDR1 and CDR2: SGHTA, FQGNSA. CDR3 bases: TGTGCCAGCAGCTTATCAGGGACCGGGGAGCTGTTTTTT. The encoded protein is CASSLSGTGELFF.

The genes are TRBV5-4 and TRBJ2-7; D is unclear. The germline V gene has CDR1 SGHNT and CDR2 YYREEE (reference sequence). Trimming took off 0 bases at V and 2 bases at J, with 9 bases between the two ends. The CDR3 sequence is 14 residues long. This CDR3 is CASSLEAGTYEQYF. The DNA for the CDR3 is TGTGCCAGCAGCTTGGAAGCAGGAACCTACGAGCAGTACTTC.

This chain connects TRBV7-9 to TRBJ2-3, with D perhaps TRBD2 (6 bases). CDR1 and CDR2 from the germline V gene are SEHNR and FQNEAQ (reference sequence). The CDR3 extends over 15 amino acids. V was shortened by 1 base and J by 4 bases, with 12 bases between the two germline ends. The CDR3: CASSLGGVGADTQYF. The CDR3 DNA is TGTGCCAGCAGCTTAGGGGGGGTCGGAGCAGATACGCAGTATTTT. Supplemented by reference TRBV7-9 and TRBJ2-3, the full variable domain reads DTGVSQNPRHKITKRGQNVTFRCDPISEHNRLYWYRQTLGQGPEFLTYFQNEAQLEKSRLLSDRFSAERPKGSFSTLEIQRTEQGDSAMYLCASSLGGVGADTQYFGPGTRLTVL.

The rearrangement uses TRBV11-2 and TRBJ1-2; D is undetermined. This CDR3 contains 12 residues. Germline values: CDR1 SGHAT, CDR2 FQNNGV. V lost 5 bases and J lost 5, with 9 bases in between. The CDR3 region is CASSAYEYGYTF. The DNA of the CDR3 is TGTGCCAGCAGCGCATACGAGTATGGCTACACCTTC. The variable domain in full, completed from reference TRBV11-2 and TRBJ1-2, reads EAGVAQSPRYKIIEKRQSVAFWCNPISGHATLYWYQQILGQGPKLLIQFQNNGVVDDSQLPKDRFSAERLKGVDSTLKIQPAKLEDSAVYLCASSAYEYGYTFGSGTRLTVV.

The chain employs TRBV5-1 and TRBJ2-5; TRBD2 matches at 9 bases. V was pared by 1 base and J by 4 bases, with 8 bases of the junction left unmatched. Germline V CDR1 and CDR2: SGHRS, YFSETQ. The CDR3 sequence is 16 residues long. The DNA for the CDR3 is TGCGCCAGCAGCTTGTATGGCGGGGGGGCCTCAGAGACCCAGTACTTC. Protein product: CASSLYGGGASETQYF.

The chain carries TRBV20-1 and TRBJ2-5; D is undetermined. Trimming stripped 5 bases from V and 7 bases from J, with 8 bases between. CDR1 is DFQATT, CDR2 SNEGSKA, per germline (reference sequence). The CDR3 consists of 10 residues. In nucleotides, the CDR3 is TGCAGTGCTGGGCACCGGACCCAGTACTTC. Its translation: CSAGHRTQYF.

The V call is TRBV30, the J call TRBJ2-2, with 7 nucleotides matching TRBD1. This CDR3 is built from 15 residues. With 1 base clipped from V and 4 bases from J, the junction kept 6 bases outside the gene matches. The germline V gene has CDR1 GTSNPN and CDR2 SVGIG (reference sequence). CDR3 loop: CAWSGLNRGTGELFF. The CDR3 DNA sequence: TGTGCCTGGAGTGGTTTGAACAGGGGCACCGGGGAGCTGTTTTTT. The variable domain in full, completed from reference TRBV30 and TRBJ2-2, reads SQTIHQWPATLVQPVGSPLSLECTVEGTSNPNLYWYRQAAGRGLQLLFYSVGIGQISSEVPQNLSASRPQDRQFILSSKKLLLSDSGFYLCAWSGLNRGTGELFFGEGSRLTVL.

The gene calls are TRBV10-3 and TRBJ1-3; 7 nucleotides agree with TRBD1. This CDR3 is built from 14 residues. V gave up 8 bases and J gave up 3 bases; unmatched junction bases: 7. CDR1 ENHRY and CDR2 SYGVKD come from the germline V gene. The CDR3 region is CAIEAGGGGNTIYF. The DNA of the CDR3 is TGTGCCATCGAAGCAGGGGGAGGTGGAAACACCATATATTTT.

This clone was recorded only once. V usage is TRBV6-5 and J usage is TRBJ1-5, with a possible D match to TRBD1 (6 bases). Between the trimmed V and J ends, which lost 0 bases and 2 bases, there was a span of 11 bases. This CDR3 comprises 16 residues. Germline CDR1 and CDR2: MNHEY and SVGAGI. The CDR3 loop reads CASSYSAGAGNQPQHF. The CDR3 nucleotides are TGTGCCAGCAGTTACTCGGCAGGGGCGGGCAATCAGCCCCAGCATTTT.